This entry lists 32 T cell receptor beta chains sequenced from one sample in a study of regulatory T cells in long-lasting Graves disease. Time point given: newly diagnosed GD, antithyroid drugs for less than 3 months. From RNA extracted from PBMCs, the TCR library was made. Library construction for TCR beta used iRepertoire HTBI primers and Arm-PCR of CDR3 regions. TCRdb fed the multiplex PCR reads into MiXCR, producing one record per CDR3 protein. The table includes around 250,000 distinct CDR3 sequences, more than 15% detected once. These records were also assigned to another study, of T cells in Graves' hyperthyroidism and ophthalmopathy.

The sequenced sample was peripheral blood mononuclear cells (PBMCs), obtained at new diagnosis, from a patient treated with antithyroid drugs. The receptors shown here come from a woman aged 25 to 45 with Graves disease.

The V gene is TRBV18, the J gene TRBJ2-2, with D perhaps assigned TRBD1 or TRBD2 (5 bases each). This CDR3 region has 14 residues. The V gene's germline CDR1 is KGHSH and CDR2 LQKENI. The germline V and J ends were trimmed by 0 bases and 4 bases, with 6 bases remaining between them. DNA of the CDR3: TGTGCCAGCTCACCACCAGGGACCACCGGGGAGCTGTTTTTT. The encoded protein is CASSPPGTTGELFF.

This clonotype has a count of ten or more. The rearrangement links TRBV7-2 to TRBJ1-5; perhaps TRBD1 as D (6 bases). Germline-derived CDR1 and CDR2 are SGHTA and FQGNSA. Trimming cost V 5 bases and J 0 bases, with 11 bases left between them. The CDR3 covers 15 residues. CDR3 DNA: TGTGCCAGCAGCCCGGGACAATATAGCAATCAGCCCCAGCATTTT. Its translation: CASSPGQYSNQPQHF.

This clonotype showed up many times. The rearrangement uses TRBV3-1 and TRBJ1-1; D ambiguous. Germline V CDR1 and CDR2: LGHDT, YNNKEL (reference sequence). V lost 1 base and J 10 bases, leaving 13 bases between the germline ends. The CDR3 extends over 13 amino acids. The CDR3: CASSQARAGGAFF. DNA of the CDR3: TGTGCCAGCAGCCAAGCGAGGGCAGGCGGAGCTTTCTTT. Looking up the rest from reference TRBV3-1 and TRBJ1-1 gives the full variable domain: DTAVSQTPKYLVTQMGNDKSIKCEQNLGHDTMYWYKQDSKKFLKIMFSYNNKELIINETVPNRFSPKSPDKAHLNLHINSLELGDSAVYFCASSQARAGGAFFGQGTRLTVV.

There are many counts of this clonotype. This chain uses TRBV18 with TRBJ2-7, with 7 bases matching TRBD1. Trimming removed 3 bases from V and 2 bases from J; junction bases left unmatched: 7. CDR3 size: 15 residues. Per germline, CDR1 KGHSH and CDR2 LQKENI. Here the CDR3 DNA reads TGTGCCAGCTCACCGACGACAGGGCCGACCTACGAGCAGTACTTC. Translation gives CASSPTTGPTYEQYF.

This clonotype has a count of ten or more. The chain uses TRBV5-1 and TRBJ2-2, with 8 bases aligning to TRBD1. This CDR3 has 15 amino acids. The junction had 3 bases not matched to a gene; V was cut back by 1 base and J by 4 bases. Germline loops: CDR1 SGHRS, CDR2 YFSETQ. The chain's CDR3 is CASSLSRGPTGELFF. In nucleotides, the CDR3 is TGCGCCAGCAGCTTGAGCAGGGGGCCCACCGGGGAGCTGTTTTTT.

There are a few counts of this clonotype. The chain links TRBV27 to TRBJ2-7, with a tentative D call TRBD1 (6 bases). V was trimmed by 2 bases and J by 6 bases, leaving 8 bases between them. CDR1 and CDR2 (germline): MNHEY, SMNVEV (reference sequence). This CDR3 is built from 12 residues. In DNA form, the CDR3 reads TGTGCCAGCAGTTTAGAAGGGGGCGAGCAGTACTTC. It encodes CASSLEGGEQYF.

This clonotype was counted many times. This sequence joins TRBV7-8 and TRBJ1-1, with D uncertain. Germline V lookup: CDR1 SGHVS, CDR2 FQNEAQ. The CDR3 has 12 residues. The V gene lost 4 bases and the J gene lost 1 base, with 4 bases spanning the gap. The CDR3 is CASSSPNTEAFF. The CDR3 nucleotides read TGTGCCAGCAGCTCCCCGAACACTGAAGCTTTCTTT.

Turning to this clonotype: Being one base from a much bigger clone, this may be a read error. The gene calls are TRBV2 and TRBJ2-3, with D perhaps being TRBD1 or TRBD2 (5 bases each). The CDR3 extends over 15 amino acids. V was shortened by 10 bases and J by 3 bases, with 20 bases between the two germline ends. Germline V gene data show CDR1 as SNHLY and CDR2 as FYNNEI. The CDR3 protein is CAISPGGGVTDTQYF. For the CDR3, the DNA is TGTGCCATCTCCCCGGGTGGGGGTGTGACAGATACGCAGTATTTT.

The sample holds many counts of this clonotype. The chain recombines TRBV12-3 or TRBV12-4 with TRBJ2-3, with 7 positions matching TRBD1. V gave up 2 bases and J gave up 4 bases; unmatched junction bases: 6. This CDR3 contains 15 residues. The CDR3: CASSLYRGVPDTQYF. The CDR3 DNA reads TGTGCCAGCAGTTTATACAGGGGCGTACCAGATACGCAGTATTTT.

This clonotype was detected only a few times. The V gene is TRBV19, the J gene TRBJ2-3, with 7 bases identical to TRBD2. The germline V gene encodes CDR1 LNHDA and CDR2 SQIVND (reference sequence). This CDR3 is 17 amino acids long. V shed 5 bases and J 2 bases; nucleotides not matched to a gene: 13. The CDR3 loop reads CASSRSSGQSDTDTQYF. The DNA of the CDR3 is TGTGCCAGTAGTCGCTCTAGCGGTCAAAGCGACACAGATACGCAGTATTTT.

This clonotype was found many times. The chain has TRBV27 and TRBJ1-6; D uncertain. The V end lost 5 bases, the J end lost 0 bases, and 17 bases lay between the germline ends. Germline CDR1 and CDR2: MNHEY and SMNVEV (reference sequence). The CDR3 contains 18 residues. CDR3 residues: CASSTPSRSRSYNSPLHF. CDR3 coding DNA: TGTGCCAGCAGTACCCCTTCACGATCCCGCTCCTATAATTCACCCCTCCACTTT.

This clonotype was counted ten times or more. This chain connects TRBV13 to TRBJ1-2; D gene unclear. CDR3 length: 13 amino acids. Trimming took off 7 bases at V and 3 bases at J, with 12 bases between the two ends. CDR1 is PRHDT, CDR2 FYEKMQ, per germline (reference sequence). CDR3 in amino acids: CASNPQDDYGYTF. CDR3 bases: TGTGCCAGCAATCCTCAGGACGACTATGGCTACACCTTC.

This clonotype has at least ten counts. V usage is TRBV10-3 and J usage is TRBJ1-1; D not resolved. There are 14 residues in the CDR3. Trimming took off 0 bases at V and 5 bases at J, with 10 bases between the two ends. CDR1 is ENHRY and CDR2 is SYGVKD in the germline V gene. The CDR3 DNA reads TGTGCCATCAGTGAGTCGATTAGCACAACTGAAGCTTTCTTT. It is translated as CAISESISTTEAFF.

This clonotype was counted many times. The genes are TRBV20-1 and TRBJ1-1; perhaps TRBD1 as D (6 bases). V was cut by 5 bases and J by 0 bases, with 16 bases left in between. Germline V lookup: CDR1 DFQATT, CDR2 SNEGSKA (reference sequence). CDR3 length: 15 amino acids. The DNA for the CDR3 is TGCAGTGCTGGCTCCGGGGGGCGGATGAACACTGAAGCTTTCTTT. This sequence encodes CSAGSGGRMNTEAFF.

The chain employs TRBV19 and TRBJ1-4, with D perhaps matching TRBD1 (6 bases). The CDR3 has 16 amino acids. From germline, CDR1 is LNHDA and CDR2 SQIVND (reference sequence). V lost 5 bases, J lost 3 bases, and 16 bases lay in between. The CDR3 DNA reads TGTGCCAGTAGTTTTTTTATCGGGGGCTCTAATGAAAAACTGTTTTTT. Amino acid sequence: CASSFFIGGSNEKLFF.

This clonotype was seen repeatedly, ten times or more. The V call is TRBV5-6, the J call TRBJ1-1; weak D call: TRBD1 (6 bases). Germline CDR1 is SGHDT and CDR2 is YYEEEE. CDR3 size: 14 residues. Trimming took 1 base from V and 5 from J, leaving 12 bases between them. The DNA of the CDR3 is TGTGCCAGCAGCTTGTGGGGGGCTGGGACTGAAGCTTTCTTT. As protein: CASSLWGAGTEAFF.

This clonotype was detected many times. V is TRBV5-1 and J is TRBJ2-1, with D unresolved. The CDR3 consists of 14 residues. V lost 4 bases and J lost 7, with 15 bases in between. Germline V lookup: CDR1 SGHRS, CDR2 YFSETQ. The CDR3 reads CASSPSTYFNEQFF. The CDR3, as DNA: TGCGCCAGCAGCCCCTCCACTTACTTTAATGAGCAGTTCTTC.

At least ten counts were recorded for this clonotype. V and J are TRBV5-5 and TRBJ2-5; D might be TRBD2 (5 bases). With 7 bases removed from V and 4 bases from J, the gap between germline ends came to 14 bases. This CDR3 comprises 13 residues. The germline V gene encodes CDR1 SGHKS and CDR2 YYEKEE (reference sequence). CDR3 residues: CASRRTVGETQYF. The CDR3 region has the DNA TGTGCCAGCCGCCGGACTGTTGGAGAGACCCAGTACTTC.

Worth noting for this clonotype: A read error may explain this, as a much larger clone is one base away. A read error is likely, as this CDR3 ends without the conserved phenylalanine or tryptophan. The rearrangement uses TRBV6-5 and TRBJ1-1, with D possibly TRBD1 on 6 matching bases. The CDR3 sequence is 16 residues long. In germline, CDR1 is MNHEY, CDR2 SVGAGI. The ends were cut back, 4 bases at V and 1 base at J, with 16 bases in the middle. The DNA of the CDR3 is TGTGCCAGCAGTTTAGGGGGGGGGGTAGGGAACACTGAAGCTTTCCTT. Translating gives CASSLGGGVGNTEAFL.

This clonotype was counted many times. CDR3 region: CSASSGPSGTYNSPLHF. CDR3 DNA: TGCAGTGCTTCCTCGGGACCCTCGGGGACCTATAATTCACCCCTCCACTTT. V gene TRBV20-1 combines with J gene TRBJ1-6, with D possibly being TRBD1 (5 bases). Trimming took off 5 bases at V and 2 bases at J, with 19 bases between the two ends. The CDR3 is made up of 17 amino acids. Germline CDR1 reads DFQATT; CDR2 reads SNEGSKA (reference sequence).

This sequence joins TRBV19 and TRBJ2-7; D unresolved. The CDR3 sequence is 13 residues long. V lost 4 bases, J lost 6 bases, and 13 bases lay in between. The germline gives CDR1 LNHDA, CDR2 SQIVND (reference sequence). CDR3 loop: CASSKVVGFEQYF. CDR3 DNA: TGTGCCAGTAGTAAAGTGGTGGGGTTCGAGCAGTACTTC.

This clonotype was found many times. This chain connects TRBV6-1 to TRBJ2-5; the match to TRBD2 covers 10 bases. Germline V gene lookup returns CDR1 MNHNS and CDR2 SASEGT. The V segment lost 6 bases and the J segment 1 base; nucleotides outside the gene matches: 8. The CDR3 loop spans 16 amino acids. The CDR3 protein is CASRWSSGGPQETQYF. The CDR3 bases are TGTGCCAGCAGGTGGTCTAGCGGGGGTCCCCAAGAGACCCAGTACTTC.

In this sample, this clonotype turned up many times. This chain joins TRBV6-2 or TRBV6-3 and TRBJ2-2; D tentatively fits TRBD1 or TRBD2 (5 bases each). The CDR3 is 15 residues long. Per the germline V gene, CDR1 is MNHEY and CDR2 is SVGEGT. With 4 bases removed from V and 4 bases from J, the gap between germline ends came to 13 bases. The CDR3 DNA follows: TGTGCCAGCAGTTGGGGGACGGAACTCACCGGGGAGCTGTTTTTT. Its protein product is CASSWGTELTGELFF.

There are many counts of this clonotype. The CDR3: CAIKDGTEAFF. The DNA for the CDR3 is TGTGCCATCAAGGACGGCACTGAAGCTTTCTTT. V usage is TRBV6-1 and J usage is TRBJ1-1; D not certain. V was shortened by 10 bases and J by 4 bases, with 10 bases between the two germline ends. This CDR3 has 11 residues. Germline values: CDR1 MNHNS, CDR2 SASEGT.

The chain combines TRBV29-1 with TRBJ1-2; a weak D match, TRBD1 (5 bases). V lost 4 bases, J lost 0 bases, and 15 bases lay in between. The germline V gene has CDR1 SQVTM and CDR2 ANQGSEA. The CDR3 is 15 amino acids. CDR3 bases: TGCAGCGTTGTCCCCCAGGGCCAAGCTAACTATGGCTACACCTTC. Its translation is CSVVPQGQANYGYTF.

In its sample, this clonotype was seen many times. The chain joins TRBV14 to TRBJ1-1, with D hard to call. The CDR3 runs to 13 residues. The V and J ends lost 1 base and 3 bases respectively, with 6 bases between them. Germline V gene sequence: CDR1 SGHDN, CDR2 FVKESK. DNA of the CDR3: TGTGCCAGCAGCCAAGGTTTGGACACTGAAGCTTTCTTT. It specifies CASSQGLDTEAFF.

This clonotype showed up many times. The chain joins TRBV3-1 to TRBJ2-5, with TRBD2 as a possible D gene (5 bases). CDR3 length: 16 residues. V shed 4 bases and J shed 5 bases, with 20 bases lying between them. Germline V CDR1 and CDR2: LGHDT, YNNKEL (reference sequence). Written as DNA, the CDR3 is TGTGCCAGCAGCCTCCTTACCGGGCGGGTCTTGGAGACCCAGTACTTC. Translated, it gives CASSLLTGRVLETQYF.

This clonotype was seen many times. This rearrangement joins TRBV11-2 to TRBJ2-2; 12 bases agree with TRBD1. CDR1 is SGHAT, CDR2 FQNNGV, per germline. With 5 bases clipped from V and 3 bases from J, the junction kept 10 bases outside the gene matches. There are 18 residues in the CDR3. The CDR3 here is CASSRGQGAFVYTGELFF. CDR3 DNA sequence: TGTGCCAGCAGCCGGGGACAGGGGGCATTCGTGTACACCGGGGAGCTGTTTTTT.

In regard to this clonotype: A much larger clone lies a single base off, so this may be a read error. The rearrangement uses TRBV20-1 and TRBJ1-2, with TRBD1 identical over 9 bases. Per germline, CDR1 DFQATT and CDR2 SNEGSKA (reference sequence). The V segment lost 6 bases and the J segment 6 bases; nucleotides outside the gene matches: 11. This CDR3 is built from 14 residues. The CDR3 DNA reads TGCAGTGCCACCAGGACAGGGGACGCGGATGGCTACACCTTC. As protein: CSATRTGDADGYTF.

The chain recombines TRBV20-1 with TRBJ2-1, with 10 bases matching TRBD2. The length of the CDR3 is 15 residues. The V segment lost 5 bases and the J segment 7 bases; nucleotides outside the gene matches: 11. Germline V lookup: CDR1 DFQATT, CDR2 SNEGSKA (reference sequence). The CDR3 sequence: CSAPLAGGRGNEQFF. The CDR3 DNA reads as TGCAGTGCTCCGTTAGCGGGAGGTCGGGGGAATGAGCAGTTCTTC.

This clonotype showed up many times. The chain links TRBV7-2 to TRBJ1-2; D remains ambiguous. V was trimmed by 1 base and J by 7 bases, leaving 13 bases between them. In germline, CDR1 is SGHTA, CDR2 FQGNSA. This CDR3 has 14 residues. CDR3 region: CASSLGRQAGGYTF. CDR3 nucleotide sequence: TGTGCCAGCAGCTTAGGGCGCCAGGCGGGTGGCTACACCTTC.

This clonotype was observed a few times. This chain connects TRBV5-1 to TRBJ2-5; 11 bases line up with TRBD1. The junction had 7 bases not matched to a gene; V was cut back by 4 bases and J by 5 bases. CDR3 length: 15 residues. Germline loops: CDR1 SGHRS, CDR2 YFSETQ. The CDR3 coding sequence is TGCGCCAGCAGCAATCCGGGACAGGGGGATGAGACCCAGTACTTC. Protein: CASSNPGQGDETQYF.